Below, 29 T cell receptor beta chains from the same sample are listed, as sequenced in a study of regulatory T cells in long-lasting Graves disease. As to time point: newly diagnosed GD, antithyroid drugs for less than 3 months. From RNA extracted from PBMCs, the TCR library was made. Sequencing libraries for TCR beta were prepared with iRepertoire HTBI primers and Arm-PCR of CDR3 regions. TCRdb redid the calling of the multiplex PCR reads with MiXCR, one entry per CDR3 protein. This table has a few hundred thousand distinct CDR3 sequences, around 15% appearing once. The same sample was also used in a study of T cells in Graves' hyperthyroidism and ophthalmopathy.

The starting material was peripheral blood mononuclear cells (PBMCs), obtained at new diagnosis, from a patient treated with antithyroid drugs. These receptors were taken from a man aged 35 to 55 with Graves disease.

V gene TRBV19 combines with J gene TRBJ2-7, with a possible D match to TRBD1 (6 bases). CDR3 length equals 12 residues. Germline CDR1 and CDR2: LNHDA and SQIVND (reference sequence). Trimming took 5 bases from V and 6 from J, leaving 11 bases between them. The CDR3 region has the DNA TGTGCCAGTAGTTCCTCAGGGGTCGAGCAGTACTTC. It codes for CASSSSGVEQYF.

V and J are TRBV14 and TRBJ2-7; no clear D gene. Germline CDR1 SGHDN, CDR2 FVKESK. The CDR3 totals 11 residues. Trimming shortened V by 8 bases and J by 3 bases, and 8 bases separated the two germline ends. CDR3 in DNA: TGTGCCAGCGGAAGACACTACGAGCAGTACTTC. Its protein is CASGRHYEQYF. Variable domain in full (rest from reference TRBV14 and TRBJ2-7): EAGVTQFPSHSVIEKGQTVTLRCDPISGHDNLYWYRRVMGKEIKFLLHFVKESKQDESGMPNNRFLAERTGGTYSTLKVQPAELEDSGVYFCASGRHYEQYFGPGTRLTVT.

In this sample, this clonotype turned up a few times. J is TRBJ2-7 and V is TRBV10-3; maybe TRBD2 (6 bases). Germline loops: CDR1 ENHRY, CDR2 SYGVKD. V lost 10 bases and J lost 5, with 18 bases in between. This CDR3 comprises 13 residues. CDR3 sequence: CATMGTGANEQYF. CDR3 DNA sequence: TGTGCCACCATGGGGACTGGGGCCAACGAGCAGTACTTC.

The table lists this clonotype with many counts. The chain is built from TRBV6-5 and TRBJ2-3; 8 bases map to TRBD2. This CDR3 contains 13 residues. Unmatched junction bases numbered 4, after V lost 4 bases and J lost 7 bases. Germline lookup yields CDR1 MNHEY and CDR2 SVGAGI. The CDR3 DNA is TGTGCCAGCAGTTTTCGGGGGGGATATACGCAGTATTTT. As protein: CASSFRGGYTQYF.

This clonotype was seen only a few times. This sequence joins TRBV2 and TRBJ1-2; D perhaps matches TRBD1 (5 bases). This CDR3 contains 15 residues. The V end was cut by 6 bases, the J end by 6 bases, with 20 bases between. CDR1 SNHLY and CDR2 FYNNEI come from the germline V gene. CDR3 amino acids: CASRRDRTGDDGYTF. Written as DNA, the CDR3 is TGTGCCAGCAGGAGGGACCGAACGGGGGACGATGGCTACACCTTC.

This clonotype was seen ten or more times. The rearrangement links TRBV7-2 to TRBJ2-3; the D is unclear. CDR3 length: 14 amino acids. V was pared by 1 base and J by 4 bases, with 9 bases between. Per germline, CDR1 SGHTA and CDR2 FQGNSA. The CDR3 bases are TGTGCCAGCAGCTTAGTCAGGTTTTCAGATACGCAGTATTTT. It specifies CASSLVRFSDTQYF.

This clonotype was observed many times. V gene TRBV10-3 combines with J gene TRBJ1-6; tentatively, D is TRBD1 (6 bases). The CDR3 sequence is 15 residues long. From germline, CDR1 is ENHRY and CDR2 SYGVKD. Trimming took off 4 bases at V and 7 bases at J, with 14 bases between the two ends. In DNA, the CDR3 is TGTGCCATCAGTGTGATGGGGGCGCGGAATTCACCCCTCCACTTT. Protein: CAISVMGARNSPLHF.

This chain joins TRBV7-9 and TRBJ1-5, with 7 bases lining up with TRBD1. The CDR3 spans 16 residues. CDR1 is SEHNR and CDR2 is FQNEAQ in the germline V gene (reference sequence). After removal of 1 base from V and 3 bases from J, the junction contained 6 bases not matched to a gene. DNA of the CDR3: TGTGCCAGCAGCTTAGGCACAGGGGCGATCAATCAGCCCCAGCATTTT. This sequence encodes CASSLGTGAINQPQHF.

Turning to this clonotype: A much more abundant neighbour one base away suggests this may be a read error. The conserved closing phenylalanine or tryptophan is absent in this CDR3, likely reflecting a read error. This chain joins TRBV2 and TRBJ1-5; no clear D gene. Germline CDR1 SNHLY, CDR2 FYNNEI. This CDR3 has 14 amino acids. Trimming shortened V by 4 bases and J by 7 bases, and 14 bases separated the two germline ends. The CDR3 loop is CASSVGSGGQPQHL. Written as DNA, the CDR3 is TGTGCCAGCAGTGTTGGGAGCGGTGGGCAGCCCCAGCATCTT.

The CDR3 sequence is CASSPPGLAAPEQFF. Written as DNA, the CDR3 is TGTGCCAGCAGCCCCCCGGGACTAGCGGCACCTGAGCAGTTCTTC. This chain uses TRBV6-2 or TRBV6-3 with TRBJ2-1, with TRBD2 matching over 11 bases. Germline CDR1 MNHEY, CDR2 SVGEGT. The CDR3 loop spans 15 amino acids. After removal of 6 bases from V and 9 bases from J, the junction contained 10 bases not matched to a gene.

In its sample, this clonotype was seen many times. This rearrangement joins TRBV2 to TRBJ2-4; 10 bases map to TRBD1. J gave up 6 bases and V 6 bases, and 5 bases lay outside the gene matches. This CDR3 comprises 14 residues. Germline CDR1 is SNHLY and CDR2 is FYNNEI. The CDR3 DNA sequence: TGTGCCAGCAGGTTGGACAGGGGGGGAAACATTCAGTACTTC. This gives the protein CASRLDRGGNIQYF.

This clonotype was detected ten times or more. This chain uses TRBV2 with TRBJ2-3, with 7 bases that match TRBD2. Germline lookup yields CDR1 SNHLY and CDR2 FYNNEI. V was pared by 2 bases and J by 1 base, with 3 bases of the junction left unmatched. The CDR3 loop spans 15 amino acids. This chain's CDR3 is CASSESGARTDTQYF. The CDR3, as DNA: TGTGCCAGCAGTGAAAGCGGGGCTCGCACAGATACGCAGTATTTT.

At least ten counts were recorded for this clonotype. CDR3 loop: CASSSTGGWDSPLHF. The CDR3 DNA is TGTGCCAGCAGCTCTACAGGGGGCTGGGATTCACCCCTCCACTTT. The chain carries TRBV7-3 and TRBJ1-6; 9 bases are shared with TRBD1. The CDR3 runs 15 residues. From germline, CDR1 is SGHTA and CDR2 FQGTGA. V was pared by 4 bases and J by 8 bases, with 6 bases of the junction left unmatched.

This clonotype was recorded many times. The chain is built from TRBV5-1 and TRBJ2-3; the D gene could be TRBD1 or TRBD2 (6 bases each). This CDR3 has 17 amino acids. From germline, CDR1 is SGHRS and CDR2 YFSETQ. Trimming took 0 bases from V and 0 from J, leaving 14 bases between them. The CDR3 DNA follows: TGCGCCAGCAGCTTGGCGGGGGCCCGTTTTAGCACAGATACGCAGTATTTT. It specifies CASSLAGARFSTDTQYF.

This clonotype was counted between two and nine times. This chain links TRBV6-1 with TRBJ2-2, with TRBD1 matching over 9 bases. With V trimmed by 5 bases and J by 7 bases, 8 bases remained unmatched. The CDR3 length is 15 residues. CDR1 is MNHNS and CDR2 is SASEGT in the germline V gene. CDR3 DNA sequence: TGTGCCAGCAGTCAGACAGGGGGGTATGGCGGGGAGCTGTTTTTT. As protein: CASSQTGGYGGELFF.

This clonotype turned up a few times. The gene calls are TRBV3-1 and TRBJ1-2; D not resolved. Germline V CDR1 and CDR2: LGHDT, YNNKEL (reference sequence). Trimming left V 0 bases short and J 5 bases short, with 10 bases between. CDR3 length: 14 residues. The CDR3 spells CASSQDQQLYGYTF. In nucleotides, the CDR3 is TGTGCCAGCAGCCAAGACCAACAATTGTATGGCTACACCTTC.

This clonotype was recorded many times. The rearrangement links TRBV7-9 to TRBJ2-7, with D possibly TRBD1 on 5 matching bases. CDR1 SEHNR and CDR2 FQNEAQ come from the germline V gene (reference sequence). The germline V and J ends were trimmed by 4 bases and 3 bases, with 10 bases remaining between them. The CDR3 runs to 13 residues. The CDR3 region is CASSSRTSYEQYF. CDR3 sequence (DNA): TGTGCCAGCAGCTCCAGGACAAGCTACGAGCAGTACTTC. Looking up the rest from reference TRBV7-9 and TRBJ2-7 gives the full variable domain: DTGVSQNPRHKITKRGQNVTFRCDPISEHNRLYWYRQTLGQGPEFLTYFQNEAQLEKSRLLSDRFSAERPKGSFSTLEIQRTEQGDSAMYLCASSSRTSYEQYFGPGTRLTVT.

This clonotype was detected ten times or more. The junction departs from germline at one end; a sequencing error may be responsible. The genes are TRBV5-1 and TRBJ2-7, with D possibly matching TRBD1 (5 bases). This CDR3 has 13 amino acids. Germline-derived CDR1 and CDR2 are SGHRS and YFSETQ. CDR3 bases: TGTGCCAGCAGCTCCGATTCACTCAGGGCGGCGTACTTC. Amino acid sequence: CASSSDSLRAAYF. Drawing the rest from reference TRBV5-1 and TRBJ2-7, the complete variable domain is KAGVTQTPRYLIKTRGQQVTLSCSPISGHRSVSWYQQTPGQGLQFLFEYFSETQRNKGNFPGRFSGRQFSNSRSEMNVSTLELGDSALYLCASSSDSLRAAYFGPGTRLTVT.

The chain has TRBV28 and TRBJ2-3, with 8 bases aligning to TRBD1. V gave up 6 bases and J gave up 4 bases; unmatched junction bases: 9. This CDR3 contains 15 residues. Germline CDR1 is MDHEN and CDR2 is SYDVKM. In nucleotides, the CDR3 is TGTGCCAGCAGCTCCGCAGGGGGCGGAGCAGATACGCAGTATTTT. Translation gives CASSSAGGGADTQYF. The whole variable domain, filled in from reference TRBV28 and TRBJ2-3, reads DVKVTQSSRYLVKRTGEKVFLECVQDMDHENMFWYRQDPGLGLRLIYFSYDVKMKEKGDIPEGYSVSREKKERFSLILESASTNQTSMYLCASSSAGGGADTQYFGPGTRLTVL.

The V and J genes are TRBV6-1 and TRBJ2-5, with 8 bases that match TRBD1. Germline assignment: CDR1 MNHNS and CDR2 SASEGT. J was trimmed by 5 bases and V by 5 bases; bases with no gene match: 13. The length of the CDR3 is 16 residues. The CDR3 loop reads CASSPRRGQVWETQYF. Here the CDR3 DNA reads TGTGCCAGCAGTCCAAGGCGGGGACAGGTCTGGGAGACCCAGTACTTC.

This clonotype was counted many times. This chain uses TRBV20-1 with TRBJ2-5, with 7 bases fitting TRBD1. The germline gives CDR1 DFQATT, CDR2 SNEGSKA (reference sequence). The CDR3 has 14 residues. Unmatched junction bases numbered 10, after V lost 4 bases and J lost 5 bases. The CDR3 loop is CSATPGDRVETQYF. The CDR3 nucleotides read TGCAGTGCTACCCCAGGAGACAGGGTCGAGACCCAGTACTTC.

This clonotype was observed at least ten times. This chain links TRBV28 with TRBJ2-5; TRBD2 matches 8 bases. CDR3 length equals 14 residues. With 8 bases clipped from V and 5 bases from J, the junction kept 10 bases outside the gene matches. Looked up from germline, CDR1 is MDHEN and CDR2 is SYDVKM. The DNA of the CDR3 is TGTGCCAGCGGGAATGCGGGGGGCCGTGAGACCCAGTACTTC. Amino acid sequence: CASGNAGGRETQYF. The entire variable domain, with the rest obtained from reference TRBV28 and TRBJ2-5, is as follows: DVKVTQSSRYLVKRTGEKVFLECVQDMDHENMFWYRQDPGLGLRLIYFSYDVKMKEKGDIPEGYSVSREKKERFSLILESASTNQTSMYLCASGNAGGRETQYFGPGTRLLVL.

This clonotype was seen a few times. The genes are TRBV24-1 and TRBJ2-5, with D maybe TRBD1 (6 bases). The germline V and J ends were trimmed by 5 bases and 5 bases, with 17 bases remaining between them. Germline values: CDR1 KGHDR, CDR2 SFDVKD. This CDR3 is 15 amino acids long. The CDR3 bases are TGTGCCACCAGTGCCCTGGCAGGGGCAATGGAGACCCAGTACTTC. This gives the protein CATSALAGAMETQYF.

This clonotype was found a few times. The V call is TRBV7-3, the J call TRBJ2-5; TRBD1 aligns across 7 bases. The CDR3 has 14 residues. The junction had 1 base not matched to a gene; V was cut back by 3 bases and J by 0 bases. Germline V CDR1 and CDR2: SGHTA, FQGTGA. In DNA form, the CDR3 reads TGTGCCAGCAGCTTGGACAGGTACCAAGAGACCCAGTACTTC. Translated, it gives CASSLDRYQETQYF.

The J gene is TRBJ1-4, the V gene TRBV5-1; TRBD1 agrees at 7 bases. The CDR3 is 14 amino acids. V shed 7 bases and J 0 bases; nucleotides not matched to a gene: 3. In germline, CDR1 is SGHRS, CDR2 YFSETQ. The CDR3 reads CASGQGATNEKLFF. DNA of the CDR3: TGCGCCAGCGGCCAGGGGGCAACTAATGAAAAACTGTTTTTT.

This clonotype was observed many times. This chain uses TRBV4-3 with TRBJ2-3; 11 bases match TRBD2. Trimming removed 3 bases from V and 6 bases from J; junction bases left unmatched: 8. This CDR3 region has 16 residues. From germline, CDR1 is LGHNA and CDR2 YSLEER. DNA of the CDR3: TGCGCCAGCAGCCAGCATAGCGGGGGGGCCGGTGATACGCAGTATTTT. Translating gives CASSQHSGGAGDTQYF.

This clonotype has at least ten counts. The chain's CDR3 is CASSSLSRTGGHSNQPQHF. The CDR3 nucleotides read TGTGCCAGCAGCTCACTCTCCCGGACAGGGGGTCATAGCAATCAGCCCCAGCATTTT. The genes are TRBV28 and TRBJ1-5, with 10 bases identical to TRBD1. This CDR3 comprises 19 residues. Germline V gene lookup returns CDR1 MDHEN and CDR2 SYDVKM. Unmatched junction bases numbered 14, after V lost 6 bases and J lost 0 bases.

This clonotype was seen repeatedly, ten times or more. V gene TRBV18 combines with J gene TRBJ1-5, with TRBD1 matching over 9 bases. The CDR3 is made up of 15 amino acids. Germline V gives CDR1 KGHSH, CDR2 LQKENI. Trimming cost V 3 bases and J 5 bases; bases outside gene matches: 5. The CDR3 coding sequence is TGTGCCAGCTCACCCGACAGGGGGTTGTATCAGCCCCAGCATTTT. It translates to CASSPDRGLYQPQHF.

Written as DNA, the CDR3 is TGTGCCAGCAGCTTTTCCCCCATGAACACTGAAGCTTTCTTT. Protein product: CASSFSPMNTEAFF. The chain recombines TRBV11-2 with TRBJ1-1; D is uncertain. Germline CDR1 is SGHAT and CDR2 is FQNNGV. V lost 3 bases and J lost 0, with 8 bases in between. The CDR3 has 14 residues.